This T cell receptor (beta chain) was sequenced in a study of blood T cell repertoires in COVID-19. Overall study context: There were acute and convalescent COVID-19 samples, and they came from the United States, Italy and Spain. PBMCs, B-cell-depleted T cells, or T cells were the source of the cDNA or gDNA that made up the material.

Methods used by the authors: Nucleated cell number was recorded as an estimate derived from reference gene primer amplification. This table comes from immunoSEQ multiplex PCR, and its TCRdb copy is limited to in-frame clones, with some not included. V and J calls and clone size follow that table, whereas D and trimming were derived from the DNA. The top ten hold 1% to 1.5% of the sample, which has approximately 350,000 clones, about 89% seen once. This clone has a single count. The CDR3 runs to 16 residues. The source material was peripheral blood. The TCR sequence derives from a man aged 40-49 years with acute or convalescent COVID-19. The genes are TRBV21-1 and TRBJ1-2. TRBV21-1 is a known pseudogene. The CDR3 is CASSSYLSRRRSGYTF. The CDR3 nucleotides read TGTGCCAGCAGCAGCTATTTATCGAGACGGAGGAGTGGCTACACCTTC.